The clone carrying this T cell receptor (beta chain) has a handful of counts. Its cognate antigen is unknown. This entry belongs to a study of T cell repertoires in cytomegalovirus infection. Study context: Shared public TCR beta signatures pointed to both CMV infection and a matching HLA type.

Trimming removed 10 bases from V and 6 bases from J, with 19 bases in between. The CDR3 extends over 14 amino acids. Germline values: CDR1 MNHNS, CDR2 SASEGT. TCRdb fed the reads into MiXCR, producing one record per CDR3 protein. Found here are around 710,000 distinct CDR3 sequences, 25% to 30% of them singletons; the top ten hold about 12%. Findings and caveats of the study: The response measured ex vivo was dominated by TCR beta clonotypes (HLA-C-restricted and CMV-specific).

The rearrangement joins TRBV6-1 to TRBJ2-1; a weak D match, TRBD2 (5 bases). The material was cultured CD8+ T cells from PBMCs, obtained from culture after CMV antigen stimulation. This clonotype was sampled from a human donor in good health (CMV status not recorded). Some clones in this sample may be carry-over from other donors' samples. The CDR3 is CATSGLAIGNEQFF. The CDR3 coding sequence is TGTGCCACATCGGGTCTAGCTATTGGCAATGAGCAGTTCTTC.